This TCR beta chain is from a study of CD8 T cells in ankylosing spondylitis. There are many counts of this clonotype. No antigen is known for it. Making the TCR beta libraries involved quantitative 5'-RACE with molecular barcodes. TCRdb recomputed calls from the 5' RACE reads with MiXCR, one row per CDR3 protein. The sample holds fewer than 200,000 distinct CDR3 sequences, about 20% seen once. The CDR3 is 15 residues long. V was clipped by 0 bases and J by 2 bases; unmatched bases: 2. Germline V gives CDR1 KGHSH, CDR2 LQKENI. Notes on the study in general: Disease-linked clones proved CD8+ and comparatively uncommon in peripheral blood. Several highly homologous variants made up a TCR beta motif, and this motif appeared characteristic of ankylosing spondylitis blood. There was reportedly significant enrichment of clones that were disease-linked in matched ankylosing spondylitis synovial fluid.

Specimen: blood, either unsorted or a sorted T cell fraction (not recorded which). The chain links TRBV18 to TRBJ2-7; 9 bases align to TRBD2. The TCR comes from a male donor aged 10 to 35 with ankylosing spondylitis or in good health (not recorded which). The chain's CDR3 is CASSPPTSGPYEQYF. CDR3 DNA: TGTGCCAGCTCACCACCGACTAGCGGTCCCTACGAGCAGTACTTC.